Listed here is a single T cell receptor (beta chain). The sample carries other DNA sequences with the same CDR3. Germline V gene sequence: CDR1 SGHRS, CDR2 YFSETQ. The CDR3 totals 14 residues. V shed 5 bases, J shed 1 base, and the junction held 2 bases outside the gene matches. This entry comes from a study of shared clonotypes between healthy human individuals. TCRdb's copy holds only in-frame clones and misses some; the assay was immunoSEQ multiplex PCR. Seen here are hundreds of thousands of clones, almost 97% observed once, and the top ten hold about 0.06%. The chain joins TRBV5-1 to TRBJ2-2; 7 nucleotides line up with TRBD1. The sequenced material came from naive CD4+ T cells sorted from blood. Noted subset: CD45RA+ positively selected. This TCR came from a woman in her 30s in good health. In nucleotides, the CDR3 is TGCGCCAGCAGGCGGACAGGGAACACCGGGGAGCTGTTTTTT. Translation gives CASRRTGNTGELFF.